These 6 T cell receptor beta chains were all obtained from the same sample, sequenced in a study of T cells after yellow fever vaccination. TCRdb called the 5' RACE reads again in MiXCR, with one record for every CDR3 protein. The sample lists approximately 510,000 distinct CDR3 sequences, roughly 22% occurring once. The sample consisted of PBMCs, taken about 21 days after the first yellow fever vaccination. These receptors all come from a man younger than 35 who received the YFV17D yellow fever vaccine.

This clonotype was detected ten times or more. The chain uses TRBV5-1 and TRBJ2-1; D might be TRBD1 or TRBD2, each matching 5 bases. The V end was cut by 3 bases, the J end by 4 bases, with 20 bases between. Germline assignment: CDR1 SGHRS and CDR2 YFSETQ. There are 17 residues in the CDR3. CDR3 protein: CASSYGDGAAIYNEQFF. For the CDR3, the DNA is TGCGCCAGCAGCTACGGGGACGGCGCCGCTATATACAATGAGCAGTTCTTC.

This clonotype has more than one count but fewer than ten. The CDR3, as DNA: TGTGCCAGCAGCTTAATCAACGCTTTGAACACTGAAGCTTTCTTT. It specifies CASSLINALNTEAFF. The V gene is TRBV11-2, the J gene TRBJ1-1; D remains ambiguous. The CDR3 loop spans 15 amino acids. Germline CDR1 is SGHAT and CDR2 is FQNNGV. The V gene lost 2 bases and the J gene lost 0 bases, with 10 bases spanning the gap.

The chain is built from TRBV14 and TRBJ1-6; possible D gene TRBD1, 5 bases. The ends were cut back, 4 bases at V and 10 bases at J, with 14 bases in the middle. CDR3 size: 14 residues. CDR1 and CDR2 (germline): SGHDN, FVKESK. The CDR3 loop reads CASSPRQIYSPLHF. As DNA, the CDR3 is TGTGCCAGCAGCCCCCGACAGATCTACTCACCCCTCCACTTT.

DNA of the CDR3: TGCGCCAGCAGAACAGGACAGGTTGGGGAGCAGTACTTC. Its translation is CASRTGQVGEQYF. The chain recombines TRBV5-1 with TRBJ2-7, with TRBD1 matching over 7 bases. Looked up from germline, CDR1 is SGHRS and CDR2 is YFSETQ. J gave up 7 bases and V 5 bases, and 9 bases lay outside the gene matches. The CDR3 loop spans 13 amino acids.

This clonotype has only a few counts. The J gene is TRBJ1-3, the V gene TRBV12-3 or TRBV12-4, with no clear D. This CDR3 has 14 residues. V was trimmed by 7 bases and J by 4 bases, leaving 14 bases between them. CDR3 amino acids: CASTMWGGGNTIYF. The CDR3 DNA reads as TGTGCCAGCACCATGTGGGGTGGCGGAAACACCATATATTTT.

This clonotype was counted a few times. The chain employs TRBV6-1 and TRBJ1-1, with D perhaps matching TRBD1 (6 bases). CDR1 MNHNS and CDR2 SASEGT come from the germline V gene. The CDR3 is 13 amino acids. V was shortened by 6 bases and J by 4 bases, with 12 bases between the two germline ends. CDR3 in amino acids: CASRTQGLTEAFF. The CDR3 nucleotides are TGTGCCAGCAGAACACAGGGACTCACTGAAGCTTTCTTT.